Each of the 21 T cell receptor beta chains below was sequenced from the same sample in a study of T cells after posttransplantation cyclophosphamide. Control samples came 1 year after myeloablative marrow transplants with methotrexate plus calcineurin inhibitor. Profiled with immunoSEQ multiplex PCR; TCRdb holds only in-frame clones, not every one. Of about 21,000 clones listed, 75% to 90% are singletons. The specimen comprised PBMCs, sampled roughly 390 days after allogeneic stem cell transplant with calcineurin inhibitor and methotrexate. These receptors were taken from a female patient aged 30 to 45 who received an allogeneic stem cell transplant from an unrelated donor, was CMV-positive, and had acute and chronic GVHD. Some T cells may be transferred from the graft donor.

The chain is built from TRBV30 and TRBJ2-1, with D perhaps matching TRBD2 (5 bases). The V end was cut by 2 bases, the J end by 3 bases, with 14 bases between. Germline V gives CDR1 GTSNPN, CDR2 SVGIG (reference sequence). CDR3 size: 15 residues. The CDR3 nucleotides read TGTGCCTGGAGTACGGGTACTAGTATCTACAATGAGCAGTTCTTC. This codes for CAWSTGTSIYNEQFF.

This chain joins TRBV7-8 and TRBJ2-5, with 12 bases that match TRBD2. CDR3 length: 16 amino acids. Germline assignment: CDR1 SGHVS and CDR2 FQNEAQ. Trimming removed 0 bases from V and 5 bases from J; junction bases left unmatched: 4. The CDR3 nucleotides read TGTGCCAGCAGCTTAGCGCGCCTAGCGGGAGGGGAGACCCAGTACTTC. Protein: CASSLARLAGGETQYF.

The CDR3 bases are TGTGCCAGCAGCTTGTATCCAGGGGTACAAGAGACCCAGTACTTC. This encodes CASSLYPGVQETQYF. J is TRBJ2-5 and V is TRBV5-5; TRBD1 is a possible D gene (6 bases). The germline V and J ends were trimmed by 1 base and 2 bases, with 12 bases remaining between them. This CDR3 is built from 15 residues. CDR1 and CDR2 from the germline V gene are SGHKS and YYEKEE (reference sequence).

The CDR3 spells CASRLNRALPLHF. The CDR3 DNA reads TGTGCCAGCAGACTTAACAGGGCCTTGCCCCTCCACTTT. V usage is TRBV14 and J usage is TRBJ1-6; D possibly corresponds to TRBD1 (6 bases). Germline values: CDR1 SGHDN, CDR2 FVKESK. V lost 6 bases, J lost 13 bases, and 16 bases lay in between. The CDR3 runs to 13 residues.

The V and J genes are TRBV6-6 and TRBJ2-3; TRBD1 matches at 7 bases. The V and J ends lost 6 bases and 8 bases, in that order; junction bases with no gene match: 14. CDR1 is MNHNY, CDR2 SVGAGI, per germline (reference sequence). The CDR3 is 15 amino acids. The CDR3 spells CASSPRDSPKITQYF. CDR3 nucleotide sequence: TGTGCCAGCAGCCCCCGGGACAGCCCCAAGATTACGCAGTATTTT.

V gene TRBV5-8 combines with J gene TRBJ2-2, with 7 bases aligning to TRBD1. Per the germline V gene, CDR1 is SGHTS and CDR2 is YDEGEE. The length of the CDR3 is 17 residues. The V gene end was trimmed by 2 bases and the J gene end by 3 bases; junction bases not matched to a gene: 10. CDR3 DNA: TGTGCCAGCAGCTTCCCCATCTCCGGGACAGACACCGGGGAGCTGTTTTTT. It translates to CASSFPISGTDTGELFF.

The J gene is TRBJ1-2, the V gene TRBV6-5; D not resolved. Trimming stripped 0 bases from V and 8 bases from J, with 10 bases between. This CDR3 is built from 13 residues. Germline lookup yields CDR1 MNHEY and CDR2 SVGAGI. The CDR3 nucleotides are TGTGCCAGCAGTTACTCCAGGTCCGCGGGCTACACCTTC. Protein product: CASSYSRSAGYTF.

CDR3: CSVETGKNTEAFF. The CDR3 DNA follows: TGCAGCGTTGAGACAGGGAAGAACACTGAAGCTTTCTTT. This chain links TRBV29-1 with TRBJ1-1, with 7 bases fitting TRBD1. The V gene's germline CDR1 is SQVTM and CDR2 ANQGSEA. The CDR3 runs to 13 residues. V trimming: 3 bases; J trimming: 1 base; junction bases outside the gene matches: 2.

The chain uses TRBV7-9 and TRBJ2-7; D is perhaps TRBD1 (5 bases). Trimming removed 1 base at V and 6 bases at J, with 13 bases between. From germline, CDR1 is SEHNR and CDR2 FQNEAQ (reference sequence). The length of the CDR3 is 14 residues. Here the CDR3 reads CASSLEGRVAEQYF. The DNA of the CDR3 is TGTGCCAGCAGCTTAGAGGGCAGGGTTGCCGAGCAGTACTTC.

The V and J genes are TRBV6-5 and TRBJ1-1; TRBD1 aligns across 10 bases. The CDR3 contains 13 residues. Germline V gene lookup returns CDR1 MNHEY and CDR2 SVGAGI. V dropped 5 bases and J dropped 4; count of bases not matched to a gene: 1. The CDR3 region is CASSRTGGTEAFF. The CDR3 DNA follows: TGTGCCAGCAGTCGGACAGGGGGCACTGAAGCTTTCTTT.

The rearrangement links TRBV6-5 to TRBJ1-1, with D possibly TRBD1 on 6 matching bases. This CDR3 has 16 residues. CDR1 and CDR2 from the germline V gene are MNHEY and SVGAGI. V lost 2 bases and J lost 5, with 18 bases in between. The CDR3 coding sequence is TGTGCCAGCAGTTACACCAACGGGGGGCGGGGAACTGAAGCTTTCTTT. As protein: CASSYTNGGRGTEAFF.

The J gene is TRBJ1-3, the V gene TRBV9; D possibly corresponds to TRBD1 (6 bases). Germline loops: CDR1 SGDLS, CDR2 YYNGEE. The CDR3 consists of 18 residues. The V end was cut by 0 bases, the J end by 0 bases, with 16 bases between. For the CDR3, the DNA is TGTGCCAGCAGCGTAGAAGGTTGGGGGCCGCGCTCTGGAAACACCATATATTTT. Protein product: CASSVEGWGPRSGNTIYF.

This chain joins TRBV6-1 and TRBJ1-5; 10 nucleotides align to TRBD1. V lost 3 bases and J lost 8; bases outside the gene matches: 7. The CDR3 length is 15 residues. In germline, CDR1 is MNHNS, CDR2 SASEGT. The CDR3 loop reads CASSEEDRGVKPQHF. The CDR3 DNA sequence: TGTGCCAGCAGTGAGGAGGACAGGGGGGTGAAGCCCCAGCATTTT.

V and J are TRBV7-2 and TRBJ2-7; 7 nucleotides match TRBD2. The V and J ends lost 3 bases and 0 bases, in that order; junction bases with no gene match: 5. This CDR3 has 15 amino acids. Germline loops: CDR1 SGHTA, CDR2 FQGNSA. Written as DNA, the CDR3 is TGTGCCAGCAGCTTTAGCGGGCCTAGCTCCTACGAGCAGTACTTC. It translates to CASSFSGPSSYEQYF. Full variable domain (rest looked up from reference TRBV7-2 and TRBJ2-7): GAGVSQSPSNKVTEKGKDVELRCDPISGHTALYWYRQSLGQGLEFLIYFQGNSAPDKSGLPSDRFSAERTGGSVSTLTIQRTQQEDSAVYLCASSFSGPSSYEQYFGPGTRLTVT.

Only one count was recorded for this clone. This chain connects TRBV28 to TRBJ1-1, with 7 bases fitting TRBD1. V trimming: 5 bases; J trimming: 10 bases; junction bases outside the gene matches: 4. The CDR3 is made up of 11 amino acids. Germline values: CDR1 MDHEN, CDR2 SYDVKM. The CDR3 protein is CASSQQGRAFF. Written as DNA, the CDR3 is TGTGCCAGCAGTCAACAGGGGCGAGCTTTCTTT. The whole variable domain, filled in from reference TRBV28 and TRBJ1-1, reads DVKVTQSSRYLVKRTGEKVFLECVQDMDHENMFWYRQDPGLGLRLIYFSYDVKMKEKGDIPEGYSVSREKKERFSLILESASTNQTSMYLCASSQQGRAFFGQGTRLTVV.

The J gene is TRBJ1-3, the V gene TRBV5-5; TRBD1 might be the D (5 bases). This CDR3 comprises 15 residues. V lost 5 bases and J 0 bases, leaving 12 bases between the germline ends. CDR1 and CDR2 from the germline V gene are SGHKS and YYEKEE (reference sequence). The CDR3 nucleotides read TGTGCCAGCAGACGAGACAGCTACTCTGGAAACACCATATATTTT. Its protein product is CASRRDSYSGNTIYF.

The chain couples TRBV25-1 to TRBJ1-6; TRBD1 matches at 10 bases. V trimming: 7 bases; J trimming: 8 bases; junction bases outside the gene matches: 2. This CDR3 is built from 13 residues. Germline V lookup: CDR1 MGHDK, CDR2 SYGVNS. This CDR3 is CASTGQGYSPLHF. The CDR3 region has the DNA TGTGCCAGCACGGGACAGGGGTATTCACCCCTCCACTTT.

The V call is TRBV6-7, the J call TRBJ2-7; maybe TRBD2 (5 bases). TRBV6-7 is placed among ORFs of uncertain function. CDR3 length equals 19 residues. Trimming removed 2 bases at V and 4 bases at J, with 27 bases between. The CDR3 sequence: CASSYQQQVTNRSLYEQYV. CDR3 nucleotide sequence: TGTGCCAGCAGTTACCAGCAGCAGGTGACTAATCGGAGTCTTTACGAGCAGTACGTC.

In its sample, this clone was seen a few times. The chain uses TRBV19 and TRBJ2-7, with TRBD2 identical over 12 bases. The CDR3 loop spans 17 amino acids. Trimming removed 5 bases from V and 2 bases from J; junction bases left unmatched: 10. Per germline, CDR1 LNHDA and CDR2 SQIVND (reference sequence). CDR3 DNA: TGTGCCAGTAGTTCTACCGGGGGACTAGCGGGTACCTACGAGCAGTACGTC. Protein sequence: CASSSTGGLAGTYEQYV.

The chain couples TRBV19 to TRBJ2-1; D might be TRBD2 (6 bases). The V gene lost 3 bases and the J gene lost 4 bases, with 22 bases spanning the gap. The CDR3 is made up of 18 amino acids. CDR1 is LNHDA and CDR2 is SQIVND in the germline V gene (reference sequence). The DNA of the CDR3 is TGTGCCAGTAGTATCGGGTCCGGGAGCGGCACCAATTACAATGAGCAGTTCTTC. Translation: CASSIGSGSGTNYNEQFF. Using reference TRBV19 and TRBJ2-1 for the parts outside the CDR3, the full variable domain is DGGITQSPKYLFRKEGQNVTLSCEQNLNHDAMYWYRQDPGQGLRLIYYSQIVNDFQKGDIAEGYSVSREKKESFPLTVTSAQKNPTAFYLCASSIGSGSGTNYNEQFFGPGTRLTVL.

This clone was seen only once. The CDR3 here is CASSMGREGRNEQFF. For the CDR3, the DNA is TGTGCCAGTAGTATGGGACGGGAGGGCCGGAATGAGCAGTTCTTC. The gene calls are TRBV19 and TRBJ2-1; 8 nucleotides line up with TRBD2. This CDR3 has 15 residues. In germline, CDR1 is LNHDA, CDR2 SQIVND (reference sequence). With 3 bases clipped from V and 7 bases from J, the junction kept 8 bases outside the gene matches.